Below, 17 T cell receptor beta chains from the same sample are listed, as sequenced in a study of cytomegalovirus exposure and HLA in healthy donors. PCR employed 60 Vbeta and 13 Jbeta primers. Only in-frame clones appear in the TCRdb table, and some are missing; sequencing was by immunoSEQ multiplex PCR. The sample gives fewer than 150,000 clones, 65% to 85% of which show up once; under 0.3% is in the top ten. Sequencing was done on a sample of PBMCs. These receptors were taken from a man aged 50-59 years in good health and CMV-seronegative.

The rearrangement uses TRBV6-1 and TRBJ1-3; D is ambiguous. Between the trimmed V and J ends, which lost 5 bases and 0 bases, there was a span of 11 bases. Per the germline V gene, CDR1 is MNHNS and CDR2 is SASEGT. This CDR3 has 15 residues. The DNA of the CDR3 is TGTGCCAGCAGTCAAGACGTACTCTCTGGAAACACCATATATTTT. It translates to CASSQDVLSGNTIYF.

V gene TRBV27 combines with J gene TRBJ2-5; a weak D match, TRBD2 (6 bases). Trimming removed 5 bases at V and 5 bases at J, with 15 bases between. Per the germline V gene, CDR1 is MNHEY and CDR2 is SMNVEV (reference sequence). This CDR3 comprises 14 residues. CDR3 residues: CASSLTSYRETQYF. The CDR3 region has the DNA TGTGCCAGCAGTCTCACTAGCTATCGGGAGACCCAGTACTTC.

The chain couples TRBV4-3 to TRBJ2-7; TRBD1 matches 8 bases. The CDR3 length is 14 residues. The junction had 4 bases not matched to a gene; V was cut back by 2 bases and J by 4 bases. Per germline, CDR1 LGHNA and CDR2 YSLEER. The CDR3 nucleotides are TGCGCCAGCAGCCAACTCGGGACAGGTTACGAGCAGTACTTC. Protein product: CASSQLGTGYEQYF.

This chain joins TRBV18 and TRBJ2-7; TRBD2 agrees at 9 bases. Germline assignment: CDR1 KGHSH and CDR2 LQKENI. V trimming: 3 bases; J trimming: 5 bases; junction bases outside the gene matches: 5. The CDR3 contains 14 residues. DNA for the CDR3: TGTGCCAGCTCACCTGCGACTAGCGGAGACGAGCAGTACTTC. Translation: CASSPATSGDEQYF.

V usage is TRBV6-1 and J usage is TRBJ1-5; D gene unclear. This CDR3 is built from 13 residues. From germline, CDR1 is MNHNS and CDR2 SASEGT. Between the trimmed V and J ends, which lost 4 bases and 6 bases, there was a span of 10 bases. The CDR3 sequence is CASSATLFQPQHF. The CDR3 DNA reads TGTGCCAGCAGTGCGACTCTTTTTCAGCCCCAGCATTTT.

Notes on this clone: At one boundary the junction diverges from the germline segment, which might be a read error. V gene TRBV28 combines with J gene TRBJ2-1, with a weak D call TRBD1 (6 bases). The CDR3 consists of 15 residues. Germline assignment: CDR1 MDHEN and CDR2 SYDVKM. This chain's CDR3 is CASSLVPGAYSEQFF. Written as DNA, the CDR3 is TGTGCCAGCAGTTTAGTCCCAGGGGCCTACAGTGAGCAGTTCTTC.

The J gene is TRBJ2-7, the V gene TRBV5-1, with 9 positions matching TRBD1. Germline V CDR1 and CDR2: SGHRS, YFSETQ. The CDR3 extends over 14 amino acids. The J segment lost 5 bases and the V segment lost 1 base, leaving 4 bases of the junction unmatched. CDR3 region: CASSLNRGPHEQYF. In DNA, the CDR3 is TGCGCCAGCAGCTTGAACAGGGGGCCCCACGAGCAGTACTTC.

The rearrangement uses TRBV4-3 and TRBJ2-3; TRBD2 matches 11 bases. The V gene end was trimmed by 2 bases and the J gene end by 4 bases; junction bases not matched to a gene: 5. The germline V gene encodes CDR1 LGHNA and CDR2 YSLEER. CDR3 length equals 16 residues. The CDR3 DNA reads TGCGCCAGCAGCCAAACTAGCGGGAGCTCCCCAGATACGCAGTATTTT. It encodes CASSQTSGSSPDTQYF.

CDR3 loop: CASGIALQASEQFF. In DNA form, the CDR3 reads TGTGCCAGCGGCATTGCCTTACAGGCAAGTGAGCAGTTCTTC. This sequence joins TRBV28 and TRBJ2-1; D possibly corresponds to TRBD1 (5 bases). The germline V gene has CDR1 MDHEN and CDR2 SYDVKM. With 8 bases removed from V and 9 bases from J, the gap between germline ends came to 20 bases. There are 14 residues in the CDR3.

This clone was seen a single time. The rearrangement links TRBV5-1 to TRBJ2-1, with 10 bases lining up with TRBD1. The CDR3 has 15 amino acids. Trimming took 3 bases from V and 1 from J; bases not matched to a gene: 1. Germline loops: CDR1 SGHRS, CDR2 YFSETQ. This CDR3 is CASSSDRGSYNEQFF. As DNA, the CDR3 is TGCGCCAGCAGCTCGGACAGGGGGTCCTACAATGAGCAGTTCTTC. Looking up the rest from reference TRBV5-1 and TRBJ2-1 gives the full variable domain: KAGVTQTPRYLIKTRGQQVTLSCSPISGHRSVSWYQQTPGQGLQFLFEYFSETQRNKGNFPGRFSGRQFSNSRSEMNVSTLELGDSALYLCASSSDRGSYNEQFFGPGTRLTVL.

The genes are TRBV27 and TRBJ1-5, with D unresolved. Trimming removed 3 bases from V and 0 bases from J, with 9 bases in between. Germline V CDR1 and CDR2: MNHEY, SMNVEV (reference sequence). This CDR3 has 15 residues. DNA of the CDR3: TGTGCCAGCAGTTTTCTCGGGGTTAGCAATCAGCCCCAGCATTTT. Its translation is CASSFLGVSNQPQHF.

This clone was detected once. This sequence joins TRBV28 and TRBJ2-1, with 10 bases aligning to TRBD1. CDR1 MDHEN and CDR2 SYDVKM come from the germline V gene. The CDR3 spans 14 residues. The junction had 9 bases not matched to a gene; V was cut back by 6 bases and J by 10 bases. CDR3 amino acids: CASRTGTGVYEQFF. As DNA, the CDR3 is TGTGCCAGCAGGACCGGGACAGGGGTTTACGAGCAGTTCTTC.

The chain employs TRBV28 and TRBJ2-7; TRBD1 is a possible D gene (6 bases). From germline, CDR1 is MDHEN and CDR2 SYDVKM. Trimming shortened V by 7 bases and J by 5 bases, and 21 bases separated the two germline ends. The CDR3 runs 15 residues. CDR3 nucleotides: TGTGCCAGCACCCCTGACAGGTTGGCCCCAAACGAGCAGTACTTC. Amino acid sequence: CASTPDRLAPNEQYF.

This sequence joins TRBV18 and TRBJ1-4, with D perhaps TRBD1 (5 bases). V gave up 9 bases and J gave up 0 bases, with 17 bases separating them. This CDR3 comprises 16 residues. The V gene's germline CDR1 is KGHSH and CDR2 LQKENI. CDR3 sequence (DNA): TGTGCCAGTTCCTTGCGACAGACGACAACTAATGAAAAACTGTTTTTT. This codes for CASSLRQTTTNEKLFF.

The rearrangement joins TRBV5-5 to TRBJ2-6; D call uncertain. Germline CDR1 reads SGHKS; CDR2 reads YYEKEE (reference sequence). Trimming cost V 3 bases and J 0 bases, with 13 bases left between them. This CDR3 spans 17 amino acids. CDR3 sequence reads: CASSYPAGRSGANVLTF. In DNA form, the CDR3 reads TGTGCCAGCAGCTACCCCGCAGGTCGCTCTGGGGCCAACGTCCTGACTTTC.

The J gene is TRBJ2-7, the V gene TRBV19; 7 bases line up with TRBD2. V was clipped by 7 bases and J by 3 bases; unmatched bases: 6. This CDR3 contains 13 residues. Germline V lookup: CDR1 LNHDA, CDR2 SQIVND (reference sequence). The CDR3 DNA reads TGTGCCAGTAACGGCGGGAGCGGCTACGAGCAGTACTTC. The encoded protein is CASNGGSGYEQYF.

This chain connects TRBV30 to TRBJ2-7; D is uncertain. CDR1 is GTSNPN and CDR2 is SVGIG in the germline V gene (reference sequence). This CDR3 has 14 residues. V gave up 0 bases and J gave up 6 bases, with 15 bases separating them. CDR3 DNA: TGTGCCTGGAGTGTAAGAAGAGGTCGGTGCGAGCAGTACTTC. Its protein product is CAWSVRRGRCEQYF.